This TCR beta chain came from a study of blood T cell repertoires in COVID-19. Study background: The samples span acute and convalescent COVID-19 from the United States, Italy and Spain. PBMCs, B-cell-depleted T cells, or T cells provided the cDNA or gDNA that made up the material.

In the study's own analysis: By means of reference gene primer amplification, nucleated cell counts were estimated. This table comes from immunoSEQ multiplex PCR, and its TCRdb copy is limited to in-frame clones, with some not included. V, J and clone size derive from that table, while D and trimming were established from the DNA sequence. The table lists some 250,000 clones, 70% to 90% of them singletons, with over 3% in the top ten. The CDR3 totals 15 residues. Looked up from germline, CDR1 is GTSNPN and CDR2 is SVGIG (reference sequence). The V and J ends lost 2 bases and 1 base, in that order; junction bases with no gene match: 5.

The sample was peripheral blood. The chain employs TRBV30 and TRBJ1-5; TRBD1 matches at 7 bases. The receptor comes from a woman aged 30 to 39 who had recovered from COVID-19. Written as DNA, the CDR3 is TGTGCCTGGAGTCTCGACAGGGTAAGCAATCAGCCCCAGCATTTT. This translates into CAWSLDRVSNQPQHF.